Shown below are 3 T cell receptor beta chains from a single sample sequenced in a study of CXCR3-negative and CXCR3-positive naive CD8 T cells. Whole-study findings and limits: TRB CDR3s were more hydrophobic in CXCR3-positive than in CXCR3-negative naive cells.

Carrying UMI labels, the TRB cDNA libraries were prepared through 5' RACE. TCRdb reprocessed the 5' RACE reads, with one entry per CDR3 protein and no DNA. Its clone listing holds about 120,000 distinct CDR3 sequences. The antigens of these receptors remain unknown. Specimen: naive CXCR3+ CD8+ T cells from blood. The subset here: CD45RO-CCR7+CD27+CD95- naive CD8+ T cells expressing CXCR3 (TNR3+). The source of these receptors is a human donor in good health. Some clones in this sample may be carry-over from other donors' samples.

The chain carries TRBV7-9 and TRBJ2-5. CDR1 and CDR2 from the germline V gene are SEHNR and FQNEAQ (reference sequence). CDR3 length equals 15 residues. CDR3: CASSPSGRLQETQYF.

The chain links TRBV20-1 to TRBJ2-2; the D call of TRBD2 rests on TCRdb alone, since no DNA is present to check it. The CDR3 spans 14 residues. In germline, CDR1 is DFQATT, CDR2 SNEGSKA (reference sequence). The CDR3: CSAGLAGRPGELFF.

The chain carries TRBV7-6 and TRBJ1-1. CDR3 length: 14 residues. From germline, CDR1 is SGHVS and CDR2 FNYEAQ. This CDR3 reads CASSLSGVGPEAFF.